One sample yielded the 19 T cell receptor beta chains listed below, sequenced in a study of T cell clonotyping in hematopoietic cell transplantation. Generated by immunoSEQ multiplex PCR, the TCRdb table keeps only in-frame clones and is missing some. The sample carries roughly 5,200 clones, 15% to 20% recorded once. The sequencing here drew on PBMCs, taken 180 days after allogeneic stem cell transplant. Receptor source: a male patient in his late teens or twenties who had an allogeneic stem cell transplant, so the T cells may come from the graft donor. Some clones in this sample may be carry-over from other donors' samples.

This clone turned up a few times. The J gene is TRBJ2-5, the V gene TRBV20-1; D is unresolved. The CDR3 is made up of 11 amino acids. V lost 4 bases, J lost 5 bases, and 8 bases lay in between. Germline V lookup: CDR1 DFQATT, CDR2 SNEGSKA (reference sequence). The DNA of the CDR3 is TGCAGTGCTATAGTCGGGGAGACCCAGTACTTC. This gives the protein CSAIVGETQYF.

This clone rates as medium-sized. This chain uses TRBV30 with TRBJ1-1; D unresolved. CDR3 length: 11 residues. Germline V gives CDR1 GTSNPN, CDR2 SVGIG (reference sequence). V gave up 5 bases and J gave up 0 bases, with 4 bases separating them. DNA for the CDR3: TGTGCCTGGTACCTGAACACTGAAGCTTTCTTT. This translates into CAWYLNTEAFF.

The V call is TRBV30, the J call TRBJ2-6; D not certain. The CDR3 totals 14 residues. The germline V and J ends were trimmed by 4 bases and 0 bases, with 7 bases remaining between them. Germline CDR1 GTSNPN, CDR2 SVGIG (reference sequence). CDR3 in amino acids: CAWNLGSGANVLTF. For the CDR3, the DNA is TGTGCCTGGAATCTGGGCTCTGGGGCCAACGTCCTGACTTTC.

This clone was seen a few times. The J gene is TRBJ1-6, the V gene TRBV30, with D tentatively TRBD1 (5 bases). Germline CDR1 GTSNPN, CDR2 SVGIG (reference sequence). V lost 5 bases to trimming and J lost 8 bases, with 13 bases between them. The CDR3 contains 13 residues. The CDR3 nucleotides are TGTGCCTGGGGGGGAGTTCAATATTCACCCCTCCACTTT. Protein product: CAWGGVQYSPLHF.

The chain joins TRBV7-9 to TRBJ2-3; 8 nucleotides line up with TRBD2. CDR3 length: 16 amino acids. V was pared by 4 bases and J by 5 bases, with 11 bases of the junction left unmatched. The germline gives CDR1 SEHNR, CDR2 FQNEAQ (reference sequence). The CDR3 here is CASSSYSGARGDTQYF. The CDR3 nucleotides are TGTGCCAGCAGCTCCTATAGCGGGGCCAGGGGAGATACGCAGTATTTT.

With respect to this clone: This CDR3 fails to terminate in the conserved phenylalanine or tryptophan, so it likely reflects a read error. The rearrangement links TRBV29-1 to TRBJ1-4; D may be TRBD1 (5 bases). V dropped 6 bases and J dropped 7 bases, with 12 bases sitting between them. The CDR3 is 12 amino acids. Germline-derived CDR1 and CDR2 are SQVTM and ANQGSEA. In DNA form, the CDR3 reads TGCAGCGTCGGACAAATCGGTGAAAAACTGTTTCTT. Residues: CSVGQIGEKLFL.

J is TRBJ1-1 and V is TRBV7-9, with D tentatively TRBD1 (6 bases). Trimming pared 4 bases from V and 0 bases from J, leaving 18 bases between. CDR3 length: 17 amino acids. CDR1 SEHNR and CDR2 FQNEAQ come from the germline V gene (reference sequence). The CDR3, as DNA: TGTGCCAGCAGCTCCCGAGGGGGGAAGGGGATGAACACTGAAGCTTTCTTT. Protein: CASSSRGGKGMNTEAFF.

The chain carries TRBV30 and TRBJ2-5; the match to TRBD2 covers 7 bases. J was trimmed by 5 bases and V by 3 bases; bases with no gene match: 6. The CDR3 runs to 13 residues. Looked up from germline, CDR1 is GTSNPN and CDR2 is SVGIG (reference sequence). Written as DNA, the CDR3 is TGTGCCTGGAGCGGGAGGAATAAGGAGACCCAGTACTTC. This translates into CAWSGRNKETQYF.

The chain is built from TRBV6-5 and TRBJ1-1; unclear D gene. Germline CDR1 MNHEY, CDR2 SVGAGI. The CDR3 has 11 residues. V was cut by 8 bases and J by 1 base, with 5 bases left in between. DNA for the CDR3: TGTGCCAGCGGAACGAACACTGAAGCTTTCTTT. This translates into CASGTNTEAFF.

This clone was found a few times. In DNA form, the CDR3 reads TGTGCCAGCAGCTTCTGGCAGGGCGAGACCCAGTACTTC. This gives the protein CASSFWQGETQYF. V is TRBV7-2 and J is TRBJ2-5; the D gene is possibly TRBD1 (5 bases). The CDR3 has 13 amino acids. CDR1 and CDR2 (germline): SGHTA, FQGNSA. The V end lost 3 bases, the J end lost 5 bases, and 10 bases lay between the germline ends.

The chain carries TRBV6-5 and TRBJ2-7; D is unclear. The V gene lost 4 bases and the J gene lost 0 bases, with 13 bases spanning the gap. CDR3 length: 15 residues. CDR1 MNHEY and CDR2 SVGAGI come from the germline V gene. As DNA, the CDR3 is TGTGCCAGCAGTTCTGCTGGGGTAAGCTCCTACGAGCAGTACTTC. This gives the protein CASSSAGVSSYEQYF.

This clone appeared a few times. V and J are TRBV25-1 and TRBJ1-1; D is undetermined. CDR1 and CDR2 from the germline V gene are MGHDK and SYGVNS. The CDR3 is 13 amino acids. Trimming took 6 bases from V and 3 from J, leaving 11 bases between them. The CDR3: CASRDPADTEAFF. For the CDR3, the DNA is TGTGCCAGCAGGGACCCGGCGGACACTGAAGCTTTCTTT.

V and J are TRBV30 and TRBJ2-7; 8 bases match TRBD2. This CDR3 contains 16 residues. In germline, CDR1 is GTSNPN, CDR2 SVGIG (reference sequence). Unmatched junction bases numbered 12, after V lost 2 bases and J lost 3 bases. CDR3 amino acids: CAWSPGMREDRYEQYF. The CDR3 DNA reads TGTGCCTGGAGTCCCGGCATGCGGGAGGACCGCTACGAGCAGTACTTC. Full variable domain (remainder filled in from reference TRBV30 and TRBJ2-7): SQTIHQWPATLVQPVGSPLSLECTVEGTSNPNLYWYRQAAGRGLQLLFYSVGIGQISSEVPQNLSASRPQDRQFILSSKKLLLSDSGFYLCAWSPGMREDRYEQYFGPGTRLTVT.

This chain connects TRBV30 to TRBJ2-1; D is ambiguous. CDR3 length equals 11 residues. CDR1 GTSNPN and CDR2 SVGIG come from the germline V gene (reference sequence). V lost 4 bases and J 8 bases, leaving 9 bases between the germline ends. The CDR3 region is CAWTSRDEQFF. The CDR3 DNA follows: TGTGCCTGGACTTCCCGGGATGAGCAGTTCTTC.

The V gene is TRBV30, the J gene TRBJ1-2; D possibly corresponds to TRBD1 (5 bases). From germline, CDR1 is GTSNPN and CDR2 SVGIG (reference sequence). V lost 3 bases and J lost 1, with 9 bases in between. CDR3 length: 13 residues. Here the CDR3 DNA reads TGTGCCTGGAGGCAGGGCTTTAACTATGGCTACACCTTC. Translated, it gives CAWRQGFNYGYTF.

A few counts support this clone. The chain carries TRBV30 and TRBJ1-2; 7 bases match TRBD1. Losses at the gene ends were 0 bases for V and 8 bases for J; bases not matched to a gene: 3. Germline values: CDR1 GTSNPN, CDR2 SVGIG (reference sequence). The CDR3 sequence is 12 residues long. Here the CDR3 DNA reads TGTGCCTGGAGTGTGCCAGGGGGAGGCTACACCTTC. This encodes CAWSVPGGGYTF.

This clone qualifies as medium-sized (0.01 to 0.1%). The chain combines TRBV28 with TRBJ2-7, with D perhaps given as TRBD1 or TRBD2 (6 bases each). V was pared by 2 bases and J by 3 bases, with 26 bases between. Germline lookup yields CDR1 MDHEN and CDR2 SYDVKM. This CDR3 has 19 residues. The CDR3 DNA is TGTGCCAGCAGTTTAGATTTGGGGGGCGCAAAGGGAGCGGGCTACGAGCAGTACTTC. It is translated as CASSLDLGGAKGAGYEQYF.

This clone has only a few counts. V usage is TRBV30 and J usage is TRBJ1-2; TRBD1 is a possible D gene (6 bases). The CDR3 length is 11 residues. V gave up 8 bases and J gave up 6 bases, with 13 bases separating them. Germline V gene data show CDR1 as GTSNPN and CDR2 as SVGIG (reference sequence). CDR3 sequence (DNA): TGTGCCCAAACGGGACATCATGGCTACACCTTC. It codes for CAQTGHHGYTF.

This chain uses TRBV6-5 with TRBJ2-7; weak D call: TRBD1 (6 bases). Germline V lookup: CDR1 MNHEY, CDR2 SVGAGI. CDR3 length equals 14 residues. Trimming cost V 2 bases and J 1 base, with 9 bases left between them. This chain's CDR3 is CASSYVGQSYEQYF. The CDR3 nucleotides are TGTGCCAGCAGTTACGTCGGACAGTCCTACGAGCAGTACTTC.